In this sample, the clone carrying this TCR beta chain turned up many times. Its matching antigen is unknown. The sample originates from a study of T cell repertoires in cytomegalovirus infection. About the study: CMV infection and matching HLA type were both indicated by public TCR beta signatures. General study results and limits: Ex vivo responses were dominated by HLA-C-restricted CMV-specific TCR beta clonotypes. There were carriers of CMV plus the relevant HLA, and cumulative public TCR beta family frequency identified them.

TCRdb independently ran MiXCR on the reads; one entry per CDR3 protein. The sample lists tens of thousands of distinct CDR3 sequences, just under 4% occurring once. This CDR3 is built from 15 residues. Germline-derived CDR1 and CDR2 are SEHNR and FQNEAQ (reference sequence). V dropped 2 bases and J dropped 1 base, with 10 bases sitting between them. The receptor was isolated from a human donor in good health (CMV status not recorded). Some clones in this sample may be carry-over from other donors' samples. What was sequenced was PBMCs. V gene TRBV7-9 combines with J gene TRBJ2-3; D perhaps matches TRBD2 (6 bases). The CDR3 DNA reads as TGTGCCAGCAGCTTAAGTGAGCGGGGCACAGATACGCAGTATTTT. Amino acids: CASSLSERGTDTQYF.